Listed below are T cell receptor beta chains from one sample, sequenced in a study of blood T cell repertoires in COVID-19. Some clones are missing from TCRdb's copy, which holds only in-frame ones; the method was immunoSEQ multiplex PCR. In the table there are just under 350,000 clones, under 95% of which are singletons. Sequencing was carried out using peripheral blood. The receptors here all came from a woman younger than 30 who had recovered from COVID-19. Both conserved end residues are part of each CDR3. The D gene is left open where the match is weak. Some rows mark clone size as missing; the rest say once, few, many or name a class of expanded clone.

>TRBJ2-3|TRBD1|TRBV11-3|NA
CASSSASRQGRSDTQYF
TGTGCCAGCAGCTCCGCCAGCCGACAGGGGAGGTCAGATACGCAGTATTTT
>TRBJ2-4|NA|TRBV12-2|NA
CASRLGSGEVAKNIQYF
TGTGCAAGTCGCTTAGGCTCGGGGGAGGTAGCCAAAAACATTCAGTACTTC
>TRBJ2-2|TRBD1|TRBV27|few
CASSLDRGTGELFF
TGTGCCAGCAGTTTAGACAGGGGCACCGGGGAGCTGTTTTTT
>TRBJ2-5|TRBD1|TRBV2|NA
CASRGNRGPQETQYF
TGTGCCAGCAGGGGCAACAGGGGTCCCCAAGAGACCCAGTACTTC
>TRBJ2-1|TRBD2|TRBV4-3|NA
CASSPSYTSGTVNEQFF
TGCGCCAGCAGCCCCTCCTATACTAGCGGGACGGTCAATGAGCAGTTCTTC
>TRBJ2-5|TRBD1|TRBV5-6|NA
CASSLPGGKETQYF
TGTGCCAGCAGCTTGCCAGGGGGCAAAGAGACCCAGTACTTC
>TRBJ1-2|NA|TRBV5-1|NA
CASSLGQGYTF
TGCGCCAGCAGCTTGGGACAGGGCTACACCTTC
>TRBJ2-2|TRBD2|TRBV5-1|NA
CASSLGLAGRGAGELFF
TGCGCCAGCAGCCTGGGACTAGCGGGCAGGGGCGCCGGGGAGCTGTTTTTT
>TRBJ2-1|NA|TRBV14|NA
CASSQVAHLAYNEQFF
TGTGCCAGCAGCCAAGTTGCCCACTTAGCCTACAATGAGCAGTTCTTC
>TRBJ2-6|NA|TRBV11-2|NA
CASTPRGSLSGANVLTF
TGTGCCAGCACCCCTCGGGGTAGTCTGTCTGGGGCCAACGTCCTGACTTTC
>TRBJ2-6|TRBD1|TRBV18|few
CASSPGQGAGSGANVLTF
TGTGCCAGCTCACCCGGACAGGGGGCGGGGTCTGGGGCCAACGTCCTGACTTTC
>TRBJ1-1|NA|TRBV18|NA
CASSLSREEAFF
TGTGCCAGCTCACTATCGAGGGAAGAAGCTTTCTTT
>TRBJ2-6|NA|TRBV6-1|NA
CASSDRQFAGANVLTF
TGTGCCAGCAGTGACAGACAGTTTGCTGGGGCCAACGTCCTGACTTTC
>TRBJ1-1|TRBD1|TRBV5-6|NA
CASSLFGTGGFAEAFF
TGTGCTAGCAGCTTGTTCGGGACAGGGGGCTTCGCTGAAGCTTTCTTT
>TRBJ1-2|TRBD1|TRBV5-6|NA
CASSKGQGGYGYTF
TGTGCCAGCAGCAAAGGACAGGGCGGCTATGGCTACACCTTC
>TRBJ2-2|TRBD2|TRBV9|few
CASSGIAGGSSGELFF
TGTGCCAGCAGCGGAATAGCGGGAGGGAGTTCCGGGGAGCTGTTTTTT
>TRBJ2-4|NA|TRBV28|NA
CASSSQGGENIQYF
TGTGCCAGCAGTTCCCAGGGGGGAGAAAACATTCAGTACTTC
>TRBJ1-1|NA|TRBV15|NA
CATSRDRFDTEAFF
TGTGCCACCAGCAGAGACAGATTTGACACTGAAGCTTTCTTT
>TRBJ2-1|NA|TRBV12-3/TRBV12-4|NA
CASSSGSYNEQFF
TGTGCCAGCAGTTCCGGGAGCTACAATGAGCAGTTCTTC
>TRBJ1-3|NA|TRBV11-2|once
CASSLFGAVTGNTIYF
TGTGCCAGCAGCTTATTTGGGGCAGTCACTGGAAACACCATATATTTT
>TRBJ1-5|NA|TRBV5-1|NA
CASSFTGSGNQPQHF
TGCGCCAGCAGCTTTACAGGGTCTGGCAATCAGCCCCAGCATTTT
>TRBJ1-1|TRBD1|TRBV6-5|NA
CASSFYRGRGNTEAFF
TGTGCCAGCAGTTTTTACAGGGGGCGGGGGAACACTGAAGCTTTCTTT
>TRBJ2-1|TRBD2|TRBV7-9|few
CASALAGEVNEQFF
TGTGCCAGCGCCCTAGCGGGAGAGGTCAATGAGCAGTTCTTC
>TRBJ2-3|TRBD1|TRBV7-2|NA
CASSPRDRAGAQYF
TGTGCCAGCAGCCCCCGGGACAGGGCCGGCGCGCAGTATTTT
>TRBJ2-3|NA|TRBV3-1/TRBV3-2|NA
CASSQVGTDTQYF
TGTGCCAGCAGCCAAGTCGGCACAGATACGCAGTATTTT
>TRBJ1-2|NA|TRBV4-3|NA
CASSQSPYGEYGYTF
TGCGCCAGCAGCCAAAGCCCCTATGGAGAGTATGGCTACACCTTC
>TRBJ2-3|NA|TRBV10-3|NA
CAISELGDSTDTQYF
TGTGCCATCAGTGAGTTGGGGGACTCCACAGATACGCAGTATTTT
>TRBJ1-3|TRBD1|TRBV3-1/TRBV3-2|few
CASSQGGTGVVAIYF
TGTGCCAGCAGCCAAGGCGGGACAGGGGTGGTCGCCATATATTTT
>TRBJ2-3|TRBD1|TRBV4-3|NA
CASSQSDRGVGYSTDTQYF
TGCGCCAGCAGCCAAAGTGACAGGGGAGTCGGGTATAGCACAGATACGCAGTATTTT
>TRBJ1-1|NA|TRBV2|NA
CASSRRENTEAFF
TGTGCCAGCAGTCGCAGGGAGAACACTGAAGCTTTCTTT
>TRBJ2-3|NA|TRBV18|once
CASSPYSGTDTQYF
TGTGCCAGCTCACCATATAGCGGCACAGATACGCAGTATTTT
>TRBJ2-2|TRBD1|TRBV7-9|NA
CASSRDRGRDGELFF
TGTGCCAGCAGCCGGGACAGGGGGCGCGACGGGGAGCTGTTTTTT
>TRBJ2-1|TRBD2|TRBV7-2|NA
CASSSTSGRTNEQFF
TGTGCCAGCAGCTCGACTAGCGGGAGAACAAATGAGCAGTTCTTC
>TRBJ1-2|TRBD1|TRBV12-3/TRBV12-4|NA
CASSSHRDRTF
TGTGCCAGCAGTTCTCACCGGGACAGGACCTTC
>TRBJ1-1|NA|TRBV3-1/TRBV3-2|NA
CASSGRKTRNTEAFF
TGTGCCAGCAGCGGACGAAAAACTAGGAACACTGAAGCTTTCTTT
>TRBJ2-1|NA|TRBV11-3|NA
CASSLLANEQFF
TGTGCCAGCAGCCTACTAGCCAATGAGCAGTTCTTC
>TRBJ1-2|TRBD1|TRBV5-4|once
CASIGDRGLGGYTF
TGTGCCAGCATCGGGGACAGGGGATTGGGTGGCTACACCTTC
>TRBJ1-3|NA|TRBV7-9|NA
CASSPYAGGGNTIYF
TGTGCCAGCAGCCCATACGCCGGGGGTGGAAACACCATATATTTT
>TRBJ1-3|NA|TRBV6-6|NA
CASTPLSGNTIYF
TGTGCCAGCACCCCCTTGTCGGGAAACACCATATATTTT
>TRBJ2-3|NA|TRBV2|NA
CASTPDFLTQYF
TGTGCCAGCACTCCTGACTTCCTTACGCAGTATTTT
>TRBJ2-3|TRBD2|TRBV7-9|few
CASSQGLVGIWTDTQYF
TGTGCCAGCAGCCAGGGACTAGTGGGCATTTGGACAGATACGCAGTATTTT
>TRBJ2-2|TRBD2|TRBV9|NA
CASSANPGLDSGELFF
TGTGCCAGCAGCGCGAATCCGGGACTAGATTCCGGGGAGCTGTTTTTT
>TRBJ2-5|NA|TRBV13|NA
CASSLGDTGADQETQYF
TGTGCCAGCAGCTTAGGAGATACGGGAGCGGACCAAGAGACCCAGTACTTC
>TRBJ2-5|TRBD1|TRBV3-1/TRBV3-2|NA
CASSLETGGQETQYF
TGTGCCAGCAGCCTAGAGACAGGGGGCCAAGAGACCCAGTACTTC
>TRBJ1-6|TRBD1|TRBV5-6|NA
CASSLGGQGRSPLHF
TGTGCCAGCAGCTTGGGAGGACAGGGTCGTTCACCCCTCCACTTT
>TRBJ2-2|TRBD2|TRBV4-1|NA
CASSRPGTSGSDNAGELFF
TGCGCCAGCAGCCGGCCCGGGACTAGCGGGAGCGATAACGCCGGGGAGCTGTTTTTT
>TRBJ2-2|TRBD2|TRBV10-3|NA
CAISAPLGGSGSTGELFF
TGTGCCATCAGTGCGCCCCTGGGCGGGAGCGGGTCCACCGGGGAGCTGTTTTTT
>TRBJ2-3|NA|TRBV6-2/TRBV6-3|NA
CASSYSSRPGFSEYF
TGTGCCAGCAGTTACTCGTCGCGTCCGGGATTTAGCGAGTATTTT
>TRBJ2-3|NA|TRBV18|NA
CASSPGRDRGDTQYF
TGTGCCAGCTCACCGGGGCGGGACCGTGGTGATACGCAGTATTTT
>TRBJ1-4|NA|TRBV18|NA
CASSPPGRTNEKLFF
TGTGCCAGCTCACCACCCGGGAGAACTAATGAAAAACTGTTTTTT
>TRBJ1-2|NA|TRBV7-9|NA
CASSLALGFVGSGYTF
TGTGCCAGCAGCTTAGCGCTGGGTTTTGTGGGCTCGGGCTACACCTTC
>TRBJ1-3|TRBD1|TRBV2|NA
CASRDRTSGNTIYF
TGTGCCAGCAGGGACAGGACCTCTGGAAACACCATATATTTT
>TRBJ1-1|NA|TRBV18|NA
CASSIVELAEAFF
TGTGCCAGCTCAATCGTGGAGTTGGCTGAAGCTTTCTTT
>TRBJ2-1|TRBD2|TRBV5-1|NA
CASSVMTGGFDEQFF
TGCGCCAGCAGCGTCATGACGGGAGGGTTCGATGAGCAGTTCTTC
>TRBJ1-6|NA|TRBV18|NA
CASSTEGLNNSPLHF
TGTGCCAGCTCAACGGAGGGACTCAATAATTCACCCCTCCACTTT
>TRBJ1-2|TRBD1|TRBV28|NA
CASSLRDRVGYTF
TGTGCCAGCAGCCTCCGGGACAGGGTTGGCTACACCTTC
>TRBJ1-2|NA|TRBV2|NA
CASTQRYIGYTF
TGTGCCAGCACCCAACGCTATATTGGCTACACCTTC